This paragraph reports one T cell receptor beta chain. Its antigen is as yet unknown. The source of the sample is a study of shared clonotypes between healthy human individuals. The study drew its donors from healthy HIV-negative adults without recent acute infections or vaccinations. Study results and caveats: The genetic and exposure-history diversity represented was limited by few donors.

For each subset, genomic DNA was distributed in equal portions over several immunoSEQ plates. Only in-frame clones appear in the TCRdb table, and some are missing; sequencing was by immunoSEQ multiplex PCR. Of about 990,000 clones listed, around 78% are singletons. Germline V lookup: CDR1 SGDLS, CDR2 YYNGEE. The CDR3 is 16 residues long. After removal of 0 bases from V and 8 bases from J, the junction contained 9 bases not matched to a gene. Sequences were obtained from memory CD4+ T cells from PBMCs. Subset here: CD45RA-negative fraction. The chain employs TRBV9 and TRBJ1-4; 8 nucleotides match TRBD1. This TCR derives from a man younger than 35 in good health. Some clones in this sample may be carry-over from other donors' samples. The CDR3 here is CASSVGAQGAREKLFF. DNA of the CDR3: TGTGCCAGCAGCGTAGGGGCGCAGGGGGCCAGAGAAAAACTGTTTTTT. The whole variable domain, filled in from reference TRBV9 and TRBJ1-4, reads DSGVTQTPKHLITATGQRVTLRCSPRSGDLSVYWYQQSLDQGLQFLIQYYNGEERAKGNILERFSAQQFPDLHSELNLSSLELGDSALYFCASSVGAQGAREKLFFGSGTQLSVL.